Sequencing of this T cell receptor (beta chain) was carried out in a study of T cell repertoires in cytomegalovirus infection. Overall study results and limits: Cumulative frequency of public TCR beta families picked out carriers of CMV plus the relevant HLA.

This clonotype was counted a few times. Its antigen is as yet unknown. CDR1 is MNHNS and CDR2 is SASEGT in the germline V gene. The germline V and J ends were trimmed by 4 bases and 3 bases, with 10 bases remaining between them. The CDR3 covers 13 residues. One entry per CDR3 protein results from TCRdb running MiXCR on the reads. The table records approximately 730,000 distinct CDR3 sequences, roughly 36% of them present only once. This specimen was cultured PBMCs, taken from culture after CMV antigen stimulation. The TCR sequence derives from a human donor in good health (CMV status not recorded). Some clones in this sample may be carry-over from other donors' samples. The V call is TRBV6-1, the J call TRBJ2-7; no clear D gene. In DNA form, the CDR3 reads TGTGCCAGCAGTGCGATATCAGGCTACGAGCAGTACTTC. It yields the protein CASSAISGYEQYF.